This TCR beta chain was sequenced during a study of healthy donors' naive CD4 and CD8 T cells. Whole-study findings and limits: Negatively charged CDR3s marked CD8+ lineage; positively charged CDR3s marked CD4+ lineage. Most V and J genes were reportedly biased between naive CD4+ and CD8+ cells. About an eighth of CD4/CD8 propensity variance appeared explained by V, J and CDR3 charge. Alpha and beta chains were sequenced in bulk without pairing.

With regard to this clonotype: What it binds is unknown.

Trimming at V came to 8 bases and at J to 4 bases, leaving 0 bases not matched to a gene. The CDR3 contains 12 residues. The germline V gene encodes CDR1 ENHRY and CDR2 SYGVKD. Each TCR library used around 500 ng of total RNA and a linear amplification protocol. Via MiXCR, TCRdb re-called the reads, giving one row per CDR3 protein. The sample has about 180,000 distinct CDR3 sequences; about 74% are singletons. Sequences were obtained from naive CD4+ and CD8+ T cells sorted from blood, pooled from several donors. This receptor was obtained from a pool of human donors in good health; the sample pools cells from several healthy donors. The chain employs TRBV10-3 and TRBJ1-1; TRBD1 matches at 11 bases. CDR3 DNA sequence: TGTGCCATCGGGACAGGGGGCACTGAAGCTTTCTTT. Amino acid sequence: CAIGTGGTEAFF.